This T cell receptor beta chain was captured by sequencing in a study of CD8 T cells in Susac syndrome (dated by TCRdb to between 2018 and 2021). For context, the study as a whole: Of the Susac syndrome patients who were sequenced, about 6 had clinically active disease and roughly eight were in clinical remission. At blood withdrawal, Susac syndrome patients were either therapy-naive, taking corticosteroids (in some cases with IVIg as well), or taking IVIg alone. The study used repertoire sequencing to test whether antigen drove CD8+ T cell activation and differentiation in Susac syndrome. The study compared CD8+ T cell repertoire clonality among roughly 12 healthy donors, around 14 Susac syndrome patients and 15 multiple sclerosis patients.

What the authors observed across the whole study: Over 15 and five Susac-specific public clones were found in the total CD8+ and CD8+ TEMRA repertoires, respectively. Clonal expansion was seen in Susac syndrome CD8+ repertoires, peaking in CD8+ TEMRA cells and being greater in clinically active patients than in remitting ones. The TCR sequencing and HLA analysis was acknowledged to have included a relatively small number of individuals.

As for this clonotype: Its recognized antigen is unknown. Per-base qualities were not stored, and no clone one base away is much larger.

RNA was extracted with the RNeasy kit and roughly 0.5 to 1 ug was reverse transcribed using random hexamers. The immunoSEQ multiplex PCR assay, covering 54 Vbeta and 13 Jbeta segments, was used to amplify TCR beta CDR3 regions. To correct PCR amplification bias, a synthetic template baseline was used for both primer optimization and computational correction. In the original analysis: Only productive sequences were kept, with reads annotated to V, D and J genes according to IMGT and analyzed in immunoSEQ Analyzer. Clonality was computed as one minus Shannon entropy normalized by log2 of the number of productive unique sequences. For each patient and control, public and private clones were evaluated among the 100 most prevalent clones. Clones were defined as Susac-specific when absent from the healthy and MS cohorts, from over a thousand published viral clones and from other ImmuneACCESS disease sequences. Clones were called with MiXCR by TCRdb after fastp trimmed the public reads at Q25, and only in-frame beta chains were retained. Rows with a matching CDR3 protein are joined into one entry that keeps the most common DNA and genes. The V and J calls and clone size come from TCRdb's table, not from the authors' own analysis. Present in this sample are approximately 49,000 distinct CDR3 sequences, roughly 94% of which were seen just once. The ten largest clonotypes hold about 0.75% of the sample.

Peripheral blood CD8+ and CD4+ T cells from healthy donors, Susac syndrome patients and multiple sclerosis patients were profiled using high-throughput TCR beta sequencing. The Susac syndrome patients fulfilled recently defined diagnostic criteria for either definite or probable disease. Bulk CD8+ and CD4+ T cells were purified by magnetic negative isolation, while CD8+ TEMRA cells were enriched using FACS. Blood was collected in EDTA tubes and processed within 24 hours, with PBMCs isolated through density gradient centrifugation. PBMCs intended for TCR sequencing were cryopreserved in liquid nitrogen and thawed later in a water bath at 37 degrees C. The sorted or isolated CD4+, CD8+ and CD8+ TEMRA cells had a purity of 90% or higher. The trim is 4 bases for V and 0 bases for J, with a gap of 10 bases between the germline ends. In the germline V gene, CDR1 corresponds to SQVTM and CDR2 to ANQGSEA. The CDR3 covers 14 residues, taking in both the cysteine and the phenylalanine. Only the CDR3 portion is preserved as DNA: 42 bases, with reading frame beginning at the first base.

Material for sequencing was CD8+ T cells from PBMCs. The chain uses TRBV29-1 and TRBJ2-1; the D gene is perhaps TRBD2, on 5 matching bases. The TCR sequence derives from a human donor with Susac syndrome. Here the CDR3 is given as CSVGRPNSYNEQFF. The DNA reads as follows: TGCAGCGTTGGGAGGCCGAACTCCTACAATGAGCAGTTCTTC.